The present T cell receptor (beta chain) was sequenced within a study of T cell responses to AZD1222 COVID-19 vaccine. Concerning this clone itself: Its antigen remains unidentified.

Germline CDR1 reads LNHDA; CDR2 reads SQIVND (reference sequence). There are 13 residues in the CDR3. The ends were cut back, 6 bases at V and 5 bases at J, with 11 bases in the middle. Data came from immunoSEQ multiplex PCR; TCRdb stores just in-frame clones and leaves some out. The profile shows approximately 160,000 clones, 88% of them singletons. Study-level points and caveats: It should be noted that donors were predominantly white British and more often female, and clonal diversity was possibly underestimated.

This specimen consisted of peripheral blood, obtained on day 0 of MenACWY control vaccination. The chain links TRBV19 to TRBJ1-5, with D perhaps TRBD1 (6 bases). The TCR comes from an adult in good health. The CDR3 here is CASRGQSDQPQHF. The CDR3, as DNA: TGTGCCAGTAGAGGACAGTCTGATCAGCCCCAGCATTTT.